One and the same sample provided the 27 T cell receptor beta chains below, sequenced in a study of shared clonotypes between healthy human individuals. CD45RO negativity and positive selection for CCR7 defined naive CD8 cells, a population that excluded terminally differentiated effector memory CD45RA+ cells. Produced via immunoSEQ multiplex PCR; TCRdb's table is partial and in-frame only. The sample gives hundreds of thousands of clones, about 98% of which show up once; 0.3% is in the top ten. Sequencing used naive CD8+ T cells sorted from blood. The receptors stem from a young man in good health.

The chain couples TRBV2 to TRBJ2-7; the match to TRBD2 covers 8 bases. Trimming cost V 8 bases and J 7 bases; bases outside gene matches: 16. Germline loops: CDR1 SNHLY, CDR2 FYNNEI. This CDR3 has 15 amino acids. The DNA for the CDR3 is TGTGCCAGCGAAGGACTAGCTCGATCTTCTTGGGAGCAGTACTTC. Encoded protein: CASEGLARSSWEQYF.

The rearrangement uses TRBV5-6 and TRBJ1-4; maybe TRBD1 (5 bases). Trimming stripped 2 bases from V and 8 bases from J, with 13 bases between. CDR3 length: 14 residues. Germline CDR1 reads SGHDT; CDR2 reads YYEEEE. This CDR3 reads CASSFGGTKEKLFF. In DNA form, the CDR3 reads TGTGCCAGCAGCTTCGGGGGTACGAAGGAAAAACTGTTTTTT.

V usage is TRBV29-1 and J usage is TRBJ2-7; 7 bases agree with TRBD1. This CDR3 has 15 amino acids. The J segment lost 3 bases and the V segment lost 2 bases, leaving 10 bases of the junction unmatched. Looked up from germline, CDR1 is SQVTM and CDR2 is ANQGSEA. Here the CDR3 reads CSVEMGTGVDYEQYF. The CDR3 nucleotides are TGCAGCGTTGAAATGGGAACAGGGGTCGACTACGAGCAGTACTTC.

The chain joins TRBV28 to TRBJ2-3; TRBD2 aligns across 10 bases. This CDR3 has 18 amino acids. Germline V gives CDR1 MDHEN, CDR2 SYDVKM. Trimming removed 5 bases from V and 0 bases from J; junction bases left unmatched: 11. The CDR3 here is CASSGLAGERLSTDTQYF. In DNA, the CDR3 is TGTGCCAGCAGTGGGCTAGCGGGAGAGCGGCTTAGCACAGATACGCAGTATTTT.

The chain recombines TRBV2 with TRBJ2-2, with D perhaps TRBD1 (6 bases). V lost 7 bases and J lost 2, with 20 bases in between. Germline-derived CDR1 and CDR2 are SNHLY and FYNNEI. The CDR3 has 17 residues. The CDR3 DNA reads TGTGCCAGCAAGACGAACAGGGAGATCCCCAACACCGGGGAGCTGTTTTTT. Its translation is CASKTNREIPNTGELFF.

J is TRBJ1-1 and V is TRBV7-6; a possible D gene is TRBD1 (5 bases). This CDR3 spans 15 amino acids. Trimming shortened V by 0 bases and J by 5 bases, and 13 bases separated the two germline ends. Germline V gene sequence: CDR1 SGHVS, CDR2 FNYEAQ. The DNA for the CDR3 is TGTGCCAGCAGCTTAGCGGGGGATGGGGGAACTGAAGCTTTCTTT. Protein product: CASSLAGDGGTEAFF. The complete variable domain, with remaining parts taken from reference TRBV7-6 and TRBJ1-1, reads GAGVSQSPRYKVTKRGQDVALRCDPISGHVSLYWYRQALGQGPEFLTYFNYEAQQDKSGLPNDRFSAERPEGSISTLTIQRTEQRDSAMYRCASSLAGDGGTEAFFGQGTRLTVV.

The rearrangement links TRBV4-1 to TRBJ2-2, with D unresolved. The CDR3 has 11 residues. The V gene lost 6 bases and the J gene lost 4 bases, with 3 bases spanning the gap. The germline gives CDR1 MGHRA, CDR2 YSYEKL. The CDR3 region has the DNA TGCGCCAGCAGTCTCACCGGGGAGCTGTTTTTT. Encoded protein: CASSLTGELFF.

The chain is built from TRBV16 and TRBJ2-1, with 9 bases aligning to TRBD2. Trimming removed 5 bases from V and 8 bases from J; junction bases left unmatched: 7. The CDR3 is 14 residues long. Germline loops: CDR1 KGHSY, CDR2 FQNENV. CDR3 coding DNA: TGTGCCAGCAGCGAAAATAGCGGGAGCGATGAGCAGTTCTTC. Translating gives CASSENSGSDEQFF.

This clone was seen a single time. The V gene is TRBV7-9, the J gene TRBJ2-1, with a weak D call TRBD2 (5 bases). The V gene's germline CDR1 is SEHNR and CDR2 FQNEAQ (reference sequence). V was shortened by 10 bases and J by 2 bases, with 18 bases between the two germline ends. The CDR3 has 15 residues. The CDR3: CATERIRDTYNEQFF. The CDR3 DNA is TGTGCCACCGAACGTATCCGGGATACCTACAATGAGCAGTTCTTC.

This chain connects TRBV27 to TRBJ1-1; TRBD1 agrees at 9 bases. This CDR3 region has 14 residues. Germline V lookup: CDR1 MNHEY, CDR2 SMNVEV (reference sequence). V lost 6 bases to trimming and J lost 0 bases; unmatched junction nucleotides: 2. The CDR3 coding sequence is TGTGCCAGCAGCGGACAGGGGATGAACACTGAAGCTTTCTTT. Translating gives CASSGQGMNTEAFF.

This clone was recorded once. The chain combines TRBV7-9 with TRBJ2-3, with D hard to call. The CDR3 extends over 17 amino acids. V was trimmed by 0 bases and J by 1 base, leaving 14 bases between them. Looked up from germline, CDR1 is SEHNR and CDR2 is FQNEAQ (reference sequence). The CDR3 DNA follows: TGTGCCAGCAGCTTAGCGTCAGAGCTAAGGGGCACAGATACGCAGTATTTT. It specifies CASSLASELRGTDTQYF.

The chain couples TRBV19 to TRBJ2-7; perhaps D is TRBD1 or TRBD2 (5 bases each). The germline CDR1 and CDR2 sequences are LNHDA and SQIVND (reference sequence). The CDR3 loop spans 12 amino acids. The ends were cut back, 9 bases at V and 8 bases at J, with 17 bases in the middle. This CDR3 reads CARRDRKYKQYF. CDR3 nucleotides: TGTGCCAGACGGGACCGAAAATACAAGCAGTACTTC.

The chain joins TRBV28 to TRBJ2-7, with 7 bases fitting TRBD2. The CDR3 consists of 13 residues. Germline V gene sequence: CDR1 MDHEN, CDR2 SYDVKM. V lost 9 bases and J lost 2; bases outside the gene matches: 7. In DNA, the CDR3 is TGTGCCAGTTGGGAGGGGTCGCCCTACGAGCAGTACTTC. As protein: CASWEGSPYEQYF.

The chain is built from TRBV14 and TRBJ2-1, with 13 bases fitting TRBD2. Looked up from germline, CDR1 is SGHDN and CDR2 is FVKESK. V shed 4 bases and J 6 bases; nucleotides not matched to a gene: 9. The CDR3 spans 17 residues. The CDR3 DNA reads TGTGCCAGCAGCCTCCCGAGGGGACTAGCGGGAAGCAATGAGCAGTTCTTC. Translated, it gives CASSLPRGLAGSNEQFF.

The rearrangement uses TRBV11-2 and TRBJ2-3; D is uncertain. Germline V gives CDR1 SGHAT, CDR2 FQNNGV. The CDR3 contains 13 residues. V was clipped by 8 bases and J by 4 bases, with 13 bases between them. CDR3 nucleotides: TGTGCCAGCGGATCCCCCAGCGCAGATACGCAGTATTTT. Protein product: CASGSPSADTQYF.

This chain joins TRBV4-1 and TRBJ1-1; the D gene is possibly TRBD1 (6 bases). The CDR3 contains 14 residues. V was pared by 3 bases and J by 6 bases, with 14 bases between. The germline CDR1 and CDR2 sequences are MGHRA and YSYEKL. DNA for the CDR3: TGCGCCAGCAGCCAGATTCAGGGGAGAGCTGAAGCTTTCTTT. It yields the protein CASSQIQGRAEAFF.

This chain uses TRBV4-2 with TRBJ1-5; TRBD1 might be the D (5 bases). Trimming pared 3 bases from V and 6 bases from J, leaving 15 bases between. The CDR3 is 15 amino acids. CDR1 is LGHNA and CDR2 is YNFKEQ in the germline V gene. The CDR3 sequence is CASSQEATGGQPQHF. The CDR3 nucleotides are TGTGCCAGCAGCCAGGAGGCTACAGGCGGTCAGCCCCAGCATTTT.

The CDR3 sequence: CAIRSGGGRAQDTQYF. The CDR3 DNA reads as TGTGCCATCAGATCGGGCGGCGGGAGGGCCCAAGATACGCAGTATTTT. The chain carries TRBV10-3 and TRBJ2-3, with 9 bases that match TRBD2. The germline V gene has CDR1 ENHRY and CDR2 SYGVKD. With V trimmed by 6 bases and J by 5 bases, 12 bases remained unmatched. CDR3 length: 16 amino acids.

V is TRBV30 and J is TRBJ2-1, with 12 bases that match TRBD1. V lost 2 bases, J lost 5 bases, and 4 bases stayed unmatched. CDR1 GTSNPN and CDR2 SVGIG come from the germline V gene (reference sequence). This CDR3 is built from 15 residues. CDR3 sequence reads: CAWSPGQGADNEQFF. CDR3 bases: TGTGCCTGGAGTCCGGGACAGGGGGCCGACAATGAGCAGTTCTTC. The entire variable domain, with the rest obtained from reference TRBV30 and TRBJ2-1, is as follows: SQTIHQWPATLVQPVGSPLSLECTVEGTSNPNLYWYRQAAGRGLQLLFYSVGIGQISSEVPQNLSASRPQDRQFILSSKKLLLSDSGFYLCAWSPGQGADNEQFFGPGTRLTVL.

This chain uses TRBV5-1 with TRBJ1-2; 7 positions agree with TRBD1. With V trimmed by 4 bases and J by 6 bases, 18 bases remained unmatched. Germline-derived CDR1 and CDR2 are SGHRS and YFSETQ. This CDR3 has 17 residues. CDR3: CASSPYSSDRALNGYTF. In DNA form, the CDR3 reads TGCGCCAGCAGCCCATATTCCTCAGACAGGGCGTTAAATGGCTACACCTTC. Looking up the rest from reference TRBV5-1 and TRBJ1-2 gives the full variable domain: KAGVTQTPRYLIKTRGQQVTLSCSPISGHRSVSWYQQTPGQGLQFLFEYFSETQRNKGNFPGRFSGRQFSNSRSEMNVSTLELGDSALYLCASSPYSSDRALNGYTFGSGTRLTVV.

This clone was recorded only once. This sequence joins TRBV28 and TRBJ1-1; TRBD1 is a possible D gene (5 bases). Per germline, CDR1 MDHEN and CDR2 SYDVKM. This CDR3 comprises 12 residues. Trimming pared 8 bases from V and 5 bases from J, leaving 12 bases between. CDR3 in DNA: TGTGCCAGCGCAAGGGGCCGTACTGAAGCTTTCTTT. It is translated as CASARGRTEAFF.

The rearrangement links TRBV9 to TRBJ2-1; D gene unclear. V gave up 2 bases and J gave up 5 bases, with 11 bases separating them. Germline CDR1 SGDLS, CDR2 YYNGEE. The CDR3 runs 14 residues. The chain's CDR3 is CASSVGLGDNEQFF. For the CDR3, the DNA is TGTGCCAGCAGCGTGGGCCTCGGAGACAATGAGCAGTTCTTC.

V is TRBV27 and J is TRBJ1-5; the D is unclear. Germline CDR1 and CDR2: MNHEY and SMNVEV (reference sequence). V lost 8 bases, J lost 6 bases, and 14 bases lay in between. The CDR3 runs 13 residues. The CDR3 nucleotides are TGTGCCAGCGGAAAAGGGAGGTTTCAGCCCCAGCATTTT. Protein product: CASGKGRFQPQHF.

The chain employs TRBV13 and TRBJ2-7; possible D gene TRBD1, 6 bases. Trimming shortened V by 1 base and J by 6 bases, and 10 bases separated the two germline ends. The CDR3 is 13 residues long. Germline CDR1 and CDR2: PRHDT and FYEKMQ (reference sequence). The CDR3 loop is CASSLAGVGEQYF. The CDR3 coding sequence is TGTGCCAGCAGCTTAGCAGGGGTGGGCGAGCAGTACTTC.

A word on this clone: This same CDR3 is encoded by further DNA sequences in the sample. This chain joins TRBV5-1 and TRBJ1-1; 8 bases fit TRBD1. The ends lost 4 bases at V and 1 base at J; junction bases unmatched: 3. Germline lookup yields CDR1 SGHRS and CDR2 YFSETQ. The CDR3 totals 14 residues. CDR3 sequence (DNA): TGCGCCAGCAGCCCAGGACAGGGGAACACTGAAGCTTTCTTT. As protein: CASSPGQGNTEAFF. Looking up the rest from reference TRBV5-1 and TRBJ1-1 gives the full variable domain: KAGVTQTPRYLIKTRGQQVTLSCSPISGHRSVSWYQQTPGQGLQFLFEYFSETQRNKGNFPGRFSGRQFSNSRSEMNVSTLELGDSALYLCASSPGQGNTEAFFGQGTRLTVV.

The chain is built from TRBV5-6 and TRBJ2-3; TRBD2 aligns across 9 bases. Germline V gives CDR1 SGHDT, CDR2 YYEEEE. This CDR3 region has 17 residues. With 4 bases clipped from V and 4 bases from J, the junction kept 13 bases outside the gene matches. The CDR3 protein is CASSVSSLAGEADTQYF. The CDR3 DNA sequence: TGTGCCAGCAGCGTATCATCCTTAGCGGGAGAAGCAGATACGCAGTATTTT.

J is TRBJ2-2 and V is TRBV5-8, with 8 bases fitting TRBD1. Germline V lookup: CDR1 SGHTS, CDR2 YDEGEE. This CDR3 has 16 residues. V gave up 1 base and J gave up 4 bases; unmatched junction bases: 6. The CDR3 spells CASSLFETGVTGELFF. In nucleotides, the CDR3 is TGTGCCAGCAGCTTGTTCGAGACAGGGGTCACCGGGGAGCTGTTTTTT.